A single sample is the source of the 15 T cell receptor beta chains below, sequenced in a study of cytomegalovirus exposure and HLA in healthy donors. TCRdb's copy holds only in-frame clones and misses some; the assay was immunoSEQ multiplex PCR. Of about 95,000 clones detected, around 85% appear once; the ten largest clones hold 20% to 25%. Material: PBMCs. Receptor source: a young man in good health and CMV-seropositive.

J is TRBJ2-3 and V is TRBV28; 9 nucleotides align to TRBD2. The CDR3 totals 15 residues. With V trimmed by 3 bases and J by 3 bases, 4 bases remained unmatched. Germline values: CDR1 MDHEN, CDR2 SYDVKM. CDR3 residues: CASSFTSGYTDTQYF. The CDR3 bases are TGTGCCAGCAGTTTTACTAGCGGGTATACAGATACGCAGTATTTT. The whole variable domain, filled in from reference TRBV28 and TRBJ2-3, reads DVKVTQSSRYLVKRTGEKVFLECVQDMDHENMFWYRQDPGLGLRLIYFSYDVKMKEKGDIPEGYSVSREKKERFSLILESASTNQTSMYLCASSFTSGYTDTQYFGPGTRLTVL.

By share, this clone ranks as large. J is TRBJ2-3 and V is TRBV11-2; D unresolved. V lost 5 bases, J lost 14 bases, and 20 bases lay in between. The CDR3 contains 13 residues. In germline, CDR1 is SGHAT, CDR2 FQNNGV. As DNA, the CDR3 is TGTGCCAGCAGCCCAGCGTCTCTTGTGGGTGGGTATTTT. It translates to CASSPASLVGGYF.

The chain employs TRBV30 and TRBJ1-1; no clear D gene. Germline CDR1 and CDR2: GTSNPN and SVGIG (reference sequence). Trimming shortened V by 0 bases and J by 1 base, and 24 bases separated the two germline ends. The length of the CDR3 is 19 residues. The CDR3 nucleotides read TGTGCCTGGAGTGTTCGAGGTGTAGTTCAGCGCGAGGGGAACACTGAAGCTTTCTTT. Translated, it gives CAWSVRGVVQREGNTEAFF.

The chain carries TRBV2 and TRBJ2-7; TRBD2 matches 14 bases. CDR1 is SNHLY, CDR2 FYNNEI, per germline. With V trimmed by 6 bases and J by 0 bases, 4 bases remained unmatched. The CDR3 totals 16 residues. The CDR3 DNA follows: TGTGCCAGCAGATCCGGGACTAGCGGGAGCTCCTACGAGCAGTACTTC. Its translation: CASRSGTSGSSYEQYF.

CDR3 in amino acids: CASSPPGGSNQPQHF. The CDR3 DNA follows: TGTGCCAGCAGTCCCCCGGGTGGTAGCAATCAGCCCCAGCATTTT. The chain couples TRBV27 to TRBJ1-5, with D hard to call. Germline V gives CDR1 MNHEY, CDR2 SMNVEV (reference sequence). The CDR3 covers 15 residues. V lost 5 bases and J lost 0, with 11 bases in between.

This clone showed up just once. The chain uses TRBV28 and TRBJ1-5, with a tentative D call TRBD1 (5 bases). Germline V gives CDR1 MDHEN, CDR2 SYDVKM. The CDR3 length is 15 residues. The germline V and J ends were trimmed by 5 bases and 4 bases, with 15 bases remaining between them. Here the CDR3 DNA reads TGTGCCAGCAGTCCACGGGGGGTAGGGAATCAGCCCCAGCATTTT. It encodes CASSPRGVGNQPQHF.

The chain employs TRBV29-1 and TRBJ1-2; weak D call: TRBD1 (5 bases). This CDR3 contains 12 residues. Trimming shortened V by 5 bases and J by 5 bases, and 12 bases separated the two germline ends. Looked up from germline, CDR1 is SQVTM and CDR2 is ANQGSEA. CDR3 in DNA: TGCAGCGTTATGGGGACTGCATATGGCTACACCTTC. It is translated as CSVMGTAYGYTF.

V gene TRBV9 combines with J gene TRBJ2-1; 9 positions agree with TRBD2. The CDR3 totals 16 residues. Unmatched junction bases numbered 9, after V lost 4 bases and J lost 4 bases. Germline V gives CDR1 SGDLS, CDR2 YYNGEE. The CDR3 nucleotides are TGTGCCAGCAGCCCGGATAGCGGGAGCGGGTACAATGAGCAGTTCTTC. It specifies CASSPDSGSGYNEQFF.

The rearrangement links TRBV28 to TRBJ2-7; no firm D call. This CDR3 is 14 amino acids long. V was trimmed by 4 bases and J by 3 bases, leaving 13 bases between them. Germline values: CDR1 MDHEN, CDR2 SYDVKM. CDR3 loop: CASSSPSRNYEQYF. CDR3 DNA sequence: TGTGCCAGCAGTTCCCCGTCTAGAAACTACGAGCAGTACTTC. Based on the CDR3 plus reference TRBV28 and TRBJ2-7, the full variable domain is DVKVTQSSRYLVKRTGEKVFLECVQDMDHENMFWYRQDPGLGLRLIYFSYDVKMKEKGDIPEGYSVSREKKERFSLILESASTNQTSMYLCASSSPSRNYEQYFGPGTRLTVT.

This clone showed up just once. The chain combines TRBV6-6 with TRBJ1-1; the D is unclear. Germline assignment: CDR1 MNHNY and CDR2 SVGAGI (reference sequence). This CDR3 spans 15 amino acids. Trimming left V 0 bases short and J 2 bases short, with 10 bases between. CDR3 coding DNA: TGTGCCAGCAGTTACTCGAACACCCCAAACACTGAAGCTTTCTTT. It yields the protein CASSYSNTPNTEAFF.

The chain has TRBV10-1 and TRBJ2-1; 9 bases line up with TRBD1. This CDR3 contains 15 residues. V shed 3 bases and J 2 bases; nucleotides not matched to a gene: 2. CDR1 and CDR2 from the germline V gene are WNHNN and SYGVQD (reference sequence). DNA for the CDR3: TGCGCCAGCAGTGATACAGGGGGCGCCTACAATGAGCAGTTCTTC. The encoded protein is CASSDTGGAYNEQFF.

In DNA form, the CDR3 reads TGTGCCAGCAGGGGACAGGGATCCTACGAGCAGTACTTC. Translated: CASRGQGSYEQYF. J is TRBJ2-7 and V is TRBV27; 9 positions agree with TRBD1. With 6 bases clipped from V and 1 base from J, the junction kept 1 base outside the gene matches. The CDR3 loop spans 13 amino acids. Germline CDR1 MNHEY, CDR2 SMNVEV (reference sequence).

This chain joins TRBV12-5 and TRBJ2-3, with a tentative D call TRBD2 (5 bases). V was cut by 1 base and J by 0 bases, with 11 bases left in between. This CDR3 region has 16 residues. From germline, CDR1 is LGHNT and CDR2 FRNRAP. In DNA form, the CDR3 reads TGTGCTAGTGGTTTGGGGGGTGGGAGTAGCACAGATACGCAGTATTTT. It is translated as CASGLGGGSSTDTQYF.

The chain has TRBV7-8 and TRBJ2-1, with 10 bases matching TRBD2. This CDR3 is 21 amino acids long. Germline assignment: CDR1 SGHVS and CDR2 FQNEAQ. V was pared by 0 bases and J by 4 bases, with 18 bases of the junction left unmatched. The CDR3 coding sequence is TGTGCCAGCAGCTTAGCTTTGGTTGGTCTAGCGGGAGATCTCCCTTACAATGAGCAGTTCTTC. Amino acid sequence: CASSLALVGLAGDLPYNEQFF.

This chain connects TRBV29-1 to TRBJ2-1, with a tentative D call TRBD2 (5 bases). Germline loops: CDR1 SQVTM, CDR2 ANQGSEA. The germline V and J ends were trimmed by 8 bases and 5 bases, with 19 bases remaining between them. The length of the CDR3 is 14 residues. The CDR3 DNA is TGCAGCCCCGCTCAGACACCCGGGGACAATGAGCAGTTCTTC. This gives the protein CSPAQTPGDNEQFF.